This T cell receptor beta chain appears in the sequencing data of a study of cytomegalovirus exposure and HLA in healthy donors. The germline V gene has CDR1 SGDLS and CDR2 YYNGEE. V lost 0 bases and J lost 7; bases outside the gene matches: 6. This CDR3 contains 16 residues. 13 Jbeta primers and 60 Vbeta primers were used for the PCR. Using immunoSEQ multiplex PCR, the repertoire was profiled, and TCRdb retains in-frame clones only, with some absent. Among 95,000 to 150,000 clones listed, 83% were seen once. The sequenced sample consisted of PBMCs. This clonotype was obtained from a woman between 35 and 50 years old in good health and CMV-seropositive. The gene calls are TRBV9 and TRBJ2-1, with TRBD2 matching 11 bases. Written as DNA, the CDR3 is TGTGCCAGCAGCGTAGGTGTACTAGCGGGAGAGAATGAGCAGTTCTTC. This codes for CASSVGVLAGENEQFF. The complete variable domain, with remaining parts taken from reference TRBV9 and TRBJ2-1, reads DSGVTQTPKHLITATGQRVTLRCSPRSGDLSVYWYQQSLDQGLQFLIQYYNGEERAKGNILERFSAQQFPDLHSELNLSSLELGDSALYFCASSVGVLAGENEQFFGPGTRLTVL.